The sequence of this T cell receptor (beta chain) was determined in a study of T cells in tuberculosis (dated by TCRdb to 2016 to 2018). In the study overall: To characterize T cells specific for the mycobacterial lipid antigen glucose monomycolate (GMM), the study used CD1B tetramers together with high-throughput TCR immunosequencing. IGRA-negative adolescents, IGRA-positive adolescents with latent tuberculosis and adults with active tuberculosis, more than 9 per group, were compared in a South African clinical cohort. On the study overall, not on this receptor specifically: An accuracy of 85% to 90% (AUROC around 0.91) was reached by a classifier using the diverse GMM-specific repertoire, compared with approximately 70% accuracy when GEM motif frequencies were used. Smaller NN-distances were partly driven by shorter CDR3-alpha lengths in active tuberculosis patients, and statistical significance was not reached for the TCR-beta difference. Clinical samples were selected based on the availability of cryopreserved specimens, with adults included as active tuberculosis cases and adolescents included as controls. Compared with IGRA-negative controls, TCR-alpha repertoires from active tuberculosis had smaller mean NN-distances to GMM-specific TCRs, which suggests clonal expansion of these TCRs.

TCR libraries were generated with the immunoSEQ multiplex PCR assay, using TCR-beta and/or TCR-alpha/delta assays for each sample. The amplified TCR libraries were sequenced on the Illumina high-throughput platform. The authors' analysis ran thus. Clustering and dimensionality reduction relied on pairwise TCRdist distances among GMM-specific receptors from T cells that were either sorted ex vivo or expanded in vitro. Each clinical repertoire was assigned a mean NN-distance score, defined as the average TCRdist to the nearest 10% of tetramer-positive reference sequences. GEM TCR motif frequency was calculated as the fraction of unique TCRs that matched known GEM sequences by V/J usage and CDR3 length. Linear discriminant analysis with leave-one-out cross-validation, implemented in scikit-learn, was used to classify active tuberculosis. This immuneACCESS table, as held by TCRdb, lists in-frame sequences with V and J called but not all clones. Of the missing ones, under half trace to an unresolved V gene in checked studies; the others have no known cause. V and J calls and clone size are those listed in that table; D and trimming were worked out from the DNA. Here the sample has around 41,000 clones; around 94% occur a single time. In total, the top ten clones hold less than 2% of the sample.

A note on this clone: The target of this receptor is not known. Base-call qualities are not available, and no considerably larger clone is one nucleotide away.

At study entry, a tuberculin skin test and the QuantiFERON-TB GOLD In-Tube IGRA were used to screen adolescents for latent tuberculosis infection. Immunosequencing was performed on unsorted cryopreserved PBMC and covered 100,000 or so T cells per clinical donor on average. Eleven high schools in the Worcester region of the Western Cape, South Africa, served as enrollment sites for adolescents aged 12 to 18 years. Some 10 adolescents infected with M. tuberculosis and roughly 10 uninfected adolescents were chosen and matched for age and sex. PBMC from adolescents were isolated by density centrifugation from freshly drawn heparinized blood and then cryopreserved. The junction carries 11 bases between V and J, which are trimmed by 3 bases and 11 bases respectively. From a lookup of the germline V gene (reference sequence), CDR1 and CDR2 are DFQATT and SNEGSKA. Measured from the cysteine to the phenylalanine, the CDR3 is 11 residues long. Just the 33-base CDR3 DNA is kept, in frame starting at base 1.

Specimen: PBMCs. The rearrangement joined TRBV20-1 to TRBJ1-5, with a weak D call of TRBD1 (6 bases match). This TCR derives from a donor between 10 and 35 years old with latent tuberculosis or without tuberculosis infection. Some clones in this sample may be carry-over from other donors' samples. The CDR3 region reads CSASLRQAQHF. The base sequence is TGCAGTGCTAGCCTTCGACAGGCCCAGCATTTT.